This T cell receptor beta chain was observed in a study of cytomegalovirus exposure and HLA in healthy donors. The CDR3 is made up of 15 amino acids. J lost 4 bases, V lost 0 bases, and 2 bases had no gene match. Per the germline V gene, CDR1 is SGHRS and CDR2 is YFSETQ. On this clone itself: Its antigen is undetermined.

The PCR made use of 60 Vbeta and 13 Jbeta primers. TCRdb's copy holds only in-frame clones and misses some; the assay was immunoSEQ multiplex PCR. This table holds under 150,000 clones, about 76% found once. Study-level points and caveats: Indistinguishable V segments, including TRBV6-2 and TRBV6-3, were excluded. In a later analysis, V- and J-gene trimming of beta chains associated with a DCLRE1C missense variant, replicated independently.

The source material was PBMCs. J is TRBJ2-1 and V is TRBV5-1, with TRBD1 identical over 9 bases. The receptor's source is a female donor in good health and CMV-seronegative. CDR3 sequence (DNA): TGCGCCAGCAGCTTGGGAGGACAGGGGTACAATGAGCAGTTCTTC. Protein sequence: CASSLGGQGYNEQFF.